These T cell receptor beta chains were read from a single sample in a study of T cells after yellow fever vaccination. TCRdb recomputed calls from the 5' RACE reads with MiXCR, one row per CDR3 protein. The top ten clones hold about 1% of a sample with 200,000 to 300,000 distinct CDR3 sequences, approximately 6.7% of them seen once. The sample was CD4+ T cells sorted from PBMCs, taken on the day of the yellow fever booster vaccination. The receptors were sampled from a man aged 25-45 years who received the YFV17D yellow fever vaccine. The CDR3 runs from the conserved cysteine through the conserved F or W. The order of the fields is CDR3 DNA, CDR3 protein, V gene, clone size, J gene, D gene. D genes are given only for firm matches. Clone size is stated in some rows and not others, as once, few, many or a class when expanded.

CDR3 DNA: TGTGCCAGCAGCTGGGACCGAGTAGTGCAGTACTTC
CDR3 protein: CASSWDRVVQYF
V gene: TRBV12-3/TRBV12-4
clone size: many
J gene: TRBJ2-4
D gene: -

CDR3 DNA: TGCTGTGCTAGAGATCTTCGGGCTAGTCTCAGCGGTGAGCAGTTCTTC
CDR3 protein: CCARDLRASLSGEQFF
V gene: TRBV20-1
clone size: few
J gene: TRBJ2-1
D gene: -

CDR3 DNA: TGCAGTGCTAGAGTACGCCTAGCGGGGAGCTACGAGCAGTACTTC
CDR3 protein: CSARVRLAGSYEQYF
V gene: TRBV20-1
clone size: few
J gene: TRBJ2-7
D gene: TRBD2

CDR3 DNA: TGCGCCAGCAGCCCCAGTAGTAGAGACGGTGGTACGCAGTATTTT
CDR3 protein: CASSPSSRDGGTQYF
V gene: TRBV5-1
clone size: -
J gene: TRBJ2-3
D gene: -

CDR3 DNA: TGTGCCAGCAGCTTTCAGGGGGGTAGGGCAGATACGCAGTATTTT
CDR3 protein: CASSFQGGRADTQYF
V gene: TRBV7-2
clone size: many
J gene: TRBJ2-3
D gene: -

CDR3 DNA: TGTGCCAGTAGTATCGGAGGACAGAGGACAGATACGCAGTATTTT
CDR3 protein: CASSIGGQRTDTQYF
V gene: TRBV19
clone size: -
J gene: TRBJ2-3
D gene: -

CDR3 DNA: TGTGCCAGCAGCGCGATAGAGGGCGAGCAGTACTTC
CDR3 protein: CASSAIEGEQYF
V gene: TRBV7-8
clone size: many
J gene: TRBJ2-7
D gene: -

CDR3 DNA: TGTGCCAGCAGCTTAATCACGTCGAACACCGGGGAGCTGTTTTTT
CDR3 protein: CASSLITSNTGELFF
V gene: TRBV7-2
clone size: -
J gene: TRBJ2-2
D gene: -

CDR3 DNA: TGTGCCAGCAGCGATACTAGCACAGATACGCAGTATTTT
CDR3 protein: CASSDTSTDTQYF
V gene: TRBV7-9
clone size: many
J gene: TRBJ2-3
D gene: -

CDR3 DNA: TGTGCCAGCAGACGGGGGGGCGTCCTTAATGAAAAACTGTTTTTT
CDR3 protein: CASRRGGVLNEKLFF
V gene: TRBV7-2
clone size: many
J gene: TRBJ1-4
D gene: -

CDR3 DNA: TGTGCCACCAGTGAAGCCGGGACAGGTTATAACACCGGGGAGCTGTTTTTT
CDR3 protein: CATSEAGTGYNTGELFF
V gene: TRBV24-1
clone size: many
J gene: TRBJ2-2
D gene: TRBD1

CDR3 DNA: TGTGCCAGCAGCGCAACCGGGACAGACTACGAGCAGTACTTC
CDR3 protein: CASSATGTDYEQYF
V gene: TRBV9
clone size: few
J gene: TRBJ2-7
D gene: TRBD1

CDR3 DNA: TGCAGTGCCAGTGATATCTCCAGGAGCTCCTACGAGCAGTACTTC
CDR3 protein: CSASDISRSSYEQYF
V gene: TRBV20-1
clone size: -
J gene: TRBJ2-7
D gene: -

CDR3 DNA: TGTGCCAGCAGCTTAGCGGACCTCTACCATGAGCAGTTCTTC
CDR3 protein: CASSLADLYHEQFF
V gene: TRBV7-2
clone size: many
J gene: TRBJ2-1
D gene: -

CDR3 DNA: TGTGCCAGCAGTTACTCCTGGGGGCAGCCCCAGCATTTT
CDR3 protein: CASSYSWGQPQHF
V gene: TRBV6-5
clone size: many
J gene: TRBJ1-5
D gene: -

CDR3 DNA: TGCGCCAGCAGCGCCGGGACCCTTAATAATGAAAAACTGTTTTTT
CDR3 protein: CASSAGTLNNEKLFF
V gene: TRBV5-1
clone size: many
J gene: TRBJ1-4
D gene: -

CDR3 DNA: TGTGCCAGCAGCTTGACAGGGGTCCCCGGGGAGCTGTTTTTT
CDR3 protein: CASSLTGVPGELFF
V gene: TRBV7-2
clone size: few
J gene: TRBJ2-2
D gene: TRBD1

CDR3 DNA: TGTGCCTGGAGTGTGGTCTGGGGTGATGAGGAAGCTTTCTTT
CDR3 protein: CAWSVVWGDEEAFF
V gene: TRBV30
clone size: -
J gene: TRBJ1-1
D gene: -

CDR3 DNA: TGTGCCAGCAGCTTAGATAGCGGGAGCTACAATGAGCAGTTCTTC
CDR3 protein: CASSLDSGSYNEQFF
V gene: TRBV7-8
clone size: many
J gene: TRBJ2-1
D gene: TRBD2

CDR3 DNA: TGTGCCAGCAGCCCGTGGGGCGGGAGGGCAGATACGCAGTATTTT
CDR3 protein: CASSPWGGRADTQYF
V gene: TRBV7-8
clone size: many
J gene: TRBJ2-3
D gene: TRBD2

CDR3 DNA: TGCAGCTTTAGGGGAGTGGGTGATACGCAGTATTTT
CDR3 protein: CSFRGVGDTQYF
V gene: TRBV20-1
clone size: few
J gene: TRBJ2-3
D gene: -

CDR3 DNA: TGTGCCACCAGTGACGCCGGGACAGGGACCAATCAGCCCCAGCATTTT
CDR3 protein: CATSDAGTGTNQPQHF
V gene: TRBV24-1
clone size: many
J gene: TRBJ1-5
D gene: TRBD1

CDR3 DNA: TGTGCCAGCAGTGTCGGAGGTACCCCTCTATTAGGCTATGGCTACACCTTC
CDR3 protein: CASSVGGTPLLGYGYTF
V gene: TRBV2
clone size: few
J gene: TRBJ1-2
D gene: -

CDR3 DNA: TGTGCCAGCACTCCCCGAGGGCTAGCGGGAGGCAATGAGCAGTTCTTC
CDR3 protein: CASTPRGLAGGNEQFF
V gene: TRBV3-1
clone size: many
J gene: TRBJ2-1
D gene: TRBD2

CDR3 DNA: TGTGCCAGCAGCTACTCATACGACTCTGGGGCCAACGTCCTGACTTTC
CDR3 protein: CASSYSYDSGANVLTF
V gene: TRBV7-9
clone size: -
J gene: TRBJ2-6
D gene: -

CDR3 DNA: TGTGCCAGCTCAGCAGGACTACTGAACACCGGGGAGCTGTTTTTT
CDR3 protein: CASSAGLLNTGELFF
V gene: TRBV18
clone size: -
J gene: TRBJ2-2
D gene: -

CDR3 DNA: TGCACTGCTTGGACTCGCGGACGTTGGTACAATGAGCAGTTCTTC
CDR3 protein: CTAWTRGRWYNEQFF
V gene: TRBV20-1
clone size: -
J gene: TRBJ2-1
D gene: -

CDR3 DNA: TGTGCCAGCAGCCGGACTGGGGGCTACGAGCAGTACTTC
CDR3 protein: CASSRTGGYEQYF
V gene: TRBV12-3/TRBV12-4
clone size: many
J gene: TRBJ2-7
D gene: -